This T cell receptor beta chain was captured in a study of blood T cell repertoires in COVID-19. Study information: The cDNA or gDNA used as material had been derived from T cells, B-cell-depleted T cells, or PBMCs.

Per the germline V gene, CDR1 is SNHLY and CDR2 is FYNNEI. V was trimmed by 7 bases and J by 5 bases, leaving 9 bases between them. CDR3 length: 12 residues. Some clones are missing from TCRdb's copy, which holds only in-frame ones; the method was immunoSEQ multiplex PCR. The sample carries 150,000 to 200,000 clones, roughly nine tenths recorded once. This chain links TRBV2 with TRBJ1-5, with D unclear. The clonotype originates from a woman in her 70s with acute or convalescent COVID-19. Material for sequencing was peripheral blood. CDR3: CASNRVDQPQHF. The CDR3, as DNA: TGTGCCAGCAACCGGGTGGATCAGCCCCAGCATTTT.